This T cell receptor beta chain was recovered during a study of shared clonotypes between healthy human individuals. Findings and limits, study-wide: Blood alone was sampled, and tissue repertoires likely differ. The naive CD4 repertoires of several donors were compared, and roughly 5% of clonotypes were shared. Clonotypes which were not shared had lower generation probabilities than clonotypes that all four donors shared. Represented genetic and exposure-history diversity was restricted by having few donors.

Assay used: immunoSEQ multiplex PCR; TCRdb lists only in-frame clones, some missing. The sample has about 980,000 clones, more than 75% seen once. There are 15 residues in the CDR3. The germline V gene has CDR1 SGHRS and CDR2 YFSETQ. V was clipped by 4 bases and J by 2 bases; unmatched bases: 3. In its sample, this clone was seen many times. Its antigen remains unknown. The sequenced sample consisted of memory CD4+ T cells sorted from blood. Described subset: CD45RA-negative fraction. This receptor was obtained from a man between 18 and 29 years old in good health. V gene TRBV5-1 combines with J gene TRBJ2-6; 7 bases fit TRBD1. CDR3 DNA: TGCGCCAGCAGCCTAGACAGGGCTGGGGCCAACGTCCTGACTTTC. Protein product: CASSLDRAGANVLTF.